These 5 T cell receptor beta chains were all obtained from the same sample, sequenced in a study of blood T cell repertoires in COVID-19. Sequenced by immunoSEQ multiplex PCR; TCRdb stores in-frame clones only, minus some. The table lists 200,000 to 300,000 clones, about 88% of them singletons. Sequencing was done on a sample of peripheral blood. These receptors were collected from a man aged 25 to 45 with active or convalescent COVID-19.

The chain uses TRBV7-2 and TRBJ2-1; D may be TRBD1 (5 bases). CDR3 length: 15 amino acids. The V end lost 7 bases, the J end lost 9 bases, and 22 bases lay between the germline ends. CDR1 and CDR2 (germline): SGHTA, FQGNSA. The CDR3 protein is CASKKQGSRMGEQFF. The CDR3 region has the DNA TGTGCCAGCAAAAAGCAGGGTTCACGTATGGGTGAGCAGTTCTTC.

This sequence joins TRBV7-8 and TRBJ2-3; 9 bases map to TRBD2. V lost 5 bases to trimming and J lost 6 bases; unmatched junction nucleotides: 15. Germline values: CDR1 SGHVS, CDR2 FQNEAQ. This CDR3 is built from 17 residues. CDR3 nucleotides: TGTGCCAGCAGCCGTGATTACGTAGCGGGAGCCGCCGATACGCAGTATTTT. Translated, it gives CASSRDYVAGAADTQYF. The variable domain in full, completed from reference TRBV7-8 and TRBJ2-3, reads GAGVSQSPRYKVAKRGQDVALRCDPISGHVSLFWYQQALGQGPEFLTYFQNEAQLDKSGLPSDRFFAERPEGSVSTLKIQRTQQEDSAVYLCASSRDYVAGAADTQYFGPGTRLTVL.

V and J are TRBV18 and TRBJ1-2, with TRBD1 matching over 7 bases. The CDR3 is 14 amino acids. V lost 2 bases and J lost 5; bases outside the gene matches: 5. CDR1 and CDR2 from the germline V gene are KGHSH and LQKENI. CDR3 loop: CASSPETGTYGYTF. CDR3 coding DNA: TGTGCCAGCTCACCAGAGACAGGGACGTATGGCTACACCTTC.

The rearrangement links TRBV29-1 to TRBJ2-3, with 9 bases that match TRBD1. Germline CDR1 and CDR2: SQVTM and ANQGSEA. The V segment lost 4 bases and the J segment 4 bases; nucleotides outside the gene matches: 9. The CDR3 consists of 15 residues. The CDR3 region is CSVVKGQGFADTQYF. CDR3 nucleotide sequence: TGCAGCGTTGTGAAGGGACAGGGTTTCGCAGATACGCAGTATTTT.

This clone was recorded a few times. CDR3 DNA sequence: TGTGCCAGTAGTATAGTTGGACAGGGGAATTCACCCCTCCACTTT. Its protein product is CASSIVGQGNSPLHF. This chain uses TRBV19 with TRBJ1-6; 9 bases agree with TRBD1. V dropped 1 base and J dropped 7; count of bases not matched to a gene: 2. The V gene's germline CDR1 is LNHDA and CDR2 SQIVND (reference sequence). The CDR3 consists of 15 residues.